This is a list of T cell receptor beta chains from one sample in a study of T cells after yellow fever vaccination. In TCRdb, the 5' RACE reads were re-called with MiXCR into one record per CDR3 protein. The sample carries approximately 12,000 distinct CDR3 sequences, roughly 6.1% recorded once. The sample in question was PBMCs, either bulk or a sorted T-cell subset (CD4+, CD8+, memory, or dextramer-sorted; not recorded which), obtained on the day of the yellow fever booster vaccination. The receptors derive from a man between 25 and 39 years old who received the YFV17D yellow fever vaccine. CDR3s include the opening cysteine and the closing phenylalanine or tryptophan.

>TRBJ2-3|TRBV19
CASRREGLVDTQYF
>TRBJ1-5|TRBV4-2
CASSQDTTVPPQHF
>TRBJ2-5|TRBV30
CAWSVLAGVSAPETQYF
>TRBJ2-2|TRBV24-1
CATSDYGTARDGELFF
>TRBJ1-2|TRBV20-1
CSAPSTGYYGYTF
>TRBJ1-5|TRBV20-1
CSAGDRGYQPQHF
>TRBJ1-2|TRBV12-3/TRBV12-4
CASSHGQAGDYGYTF
>TRBJ2-2|TRBV5-1
CASSPRITGELFF
>TRBJ2-1|TRBV4-2
CASSLAGTYNEQFF
>TRBJ2-2|TRBV5-1
CASSFMTGTGEAGELFF
>TRBJ2-7|TRBV7-2
CASSLATGRSYEQYF
>TRBJ2-1|TRBV12-3/TRBV12-4
CASRLIAGNEQFF
>TRBJ2-7|TRBV12-3/TRBV12-4
CASNLPFRSPGYEQYF
>TRBJ2-7|TRBV5-8
CASSPGLLFYEQYF
>TRBJ2-3|TRBV6-2/TRBV6-3
CASSYSGTLTDTQYF
>TRBJ2-1|TRBV6-2/TRBV6-3
CASNPIPLAHSYNEQFF
>TRBJ2-1|TRBV20-1
CSANPLAGVDNEQFF
>TRBJ2-1|TRBV20-1
CSVFSGAPGPEQFF
>TRBJ2-1|TRBV23-1
CASSPSSTSSSDEQFF
>TRBJ2-7|TRBV20-1
CSARMTVAYEQYF
>TRBJ2-2|TRBV3-1
CASSRIGLAGGRQNTGELFF
>TRBJ2-1|TRBV5-1
CASRPLQGYNEQFF
>TRBJ2-3|TRBV6-2/TRBV6-3
CASRKGRGTDTQYF
>TRBJ2-3|TRBV20-1
CSARAGTSSTDTQYF
>TRBJ1-5|TRBV4-2
CASSPSGGDQPQHF
>TRBJ2-3|TRBV10-3
CAISGGVTVADTQYF
>TRBJ2-2|TRBV12-3/TRBV12-4
CASSFEGSQSRLFF
>TRBJ1-2|TRBV10-3
CAISEGLIYGYTF
>TRBJ1-5|TRBV6-5
CASSGQAKYNQPQHF
>TRBJ2-7|TRBV7-2
CASSPMDRGDYEQYF
>TRBJ2-1|TRBV18
CASSPQLAGATQFF
>TRBJ2-1|TRBV14
CASSQAFGYNEQFF
>TRBJ2-3|TRBV24-1
CANLGADTQYF
>TRBJ1-2|TRBV5-1
CASSLDRVDYGYTF
>TRBJ2-2|TRBV4-3
CASSQAVWGRGGELFF
>TRBJ2-2|TRBV12-3/TRBV12-4
CASTPDLPGELFF
>TRBJ2-1|TRBV7-2
CASSLGSGREQFF
>TRBJ1-2|TRBV3-1
CASSQGAGNYGYTF
>TRBJ2-7|TRBV6-5
CASSQYVREGEQYF
>TRBJ2-7|TRBV5-4
CASRLAGAYEQYF
>TRBJ1-4|TRBV12-3/TRBV12-4
CASSRSRNEKLFF
>TRBJ2-2|TRBV6-1
CASSHTSGDLAPNTGELFF
>TRBJ2-7|TRBV27
CASSLEGGRAIGYEQYF
>TRBJ2-7|TRBV7-2
CASSYDPSYEQYF
>TRBJ2-7|TRBV11-3
CASSLSGRSYEQYF
>TRBJ2-3|TRBV5-1
CASSLGQGADTQYF